These T cell receptor beta chains were read from a single sample in a study of blood T cell repertoires in COVID-19. Profiling relied on immunoSEQ multiplex PCR, and the TCRdb table lists in-frame clones only, not all of them. The repertoire holds more than 300,000 clones, approximately 90% seen once, with about 4% in the top ten. Sequences were obtained from PBMCs or T cells enriched from blood (not recorded which). The receptors originated from a man younger than 40 who had recovered from COVID-19. Each CDR3 is given with its conserved first and last residue. The D gene is left open where the match is weak. Clone sizes are given selectively: once, few, many, or a class where the clone is expanded.

V: TRBV3-1/TRBV3-2; size: .; J: TRBJ2-1; D: TRBD2; CDR3: CASSQGLRSGGRVTGSYNEQFF; DNA: TGTGCCAGCAGCCAAGGTCTTCGGTCGGGCGGGAGGGTGACGGGCTCCTACAATGAGCAGTTCTTC
V: TRBV19; size: .; J: TRBJ2-1; D: TRBD2; CDR3: CASSIVFKGGRAGYNEQFF; DNA: TGTGCCAGTAGTATCGTTTTTAAAGGCGGGAGGGCCGGGTACAATGAGCAGTTCTTC
V: TRBV5-1; size: .; J: TRBJ1-3; D: TRBD1; CDR3: CASSIEGASGNTIYF; DNA: TGCGCCAGCTCGATCGAGGGGGCAAGTGGAAACACCATATATTTT
V: TRBV25-1; size: .; J: TRBJ1-4; D: .; CDR3: CASSGVHRAGRTGEKLFF; DNA: TGTGCCAGCAGTGGCGTCCACCGCGCGGGACGGACTGGGGAAAAACTGTTTTTT
V: TRBV19; size: .; J: TRBJ1-2; D: .; CDR3: CASSPPGGPHYGYTF; DNA: TGTGCCAGTAGTCCCCCGGGAGGGCCTCACTATGGCTACACCTTC
V: TRBV7-9; size: .; J: TRBJ2-2; D: .; CDR3: CASSSPAGASTGELFF; DNA: TGTGCCAGCAGCTCGCCGGCGGGGGCGTCCACCGGGGAGCTGTTTTTT
V: TRBV2; size: few; J: TRBJ1-1; D: .; CDR3: CASRGTGLGGEAFF; DNA: TGTGCCAGCAGAGGTACAGGTTTGGGCGGCGAAGCTTTCTTT
V: TRBV18; size: .; J: TRBJ1-6; D: .; CDR3: CASSPGQSLNSPLHF; DNA: TGTGCCAGCTCACCCGGACAGAGTCTTAATTCACCCCTCCACTTT
V: TRBV5-5; size: .; J: TRBJ2-7; D: TRBD2; CDR3: CASSTGDSGRREQYF; DNA: TGTGCCAGCAGTACCGGTGATAGCGGGAGGAGGGAGCAGTACTTC
V: TRBV5-6; size: .; J: TRBJ1-2; D: TRBD1; CDR3: CASRPGTGVNYGYTF; DNA: TGTGCCAGCAGGCCCGGGACAGGGGTTAACTATGGCTACACCTTC
V: TRBV24-1; size: few; J: TRBJ1-2; D: TRBD1; CDR3: CATSDPGQWPYGYTF; DNA: TGTGCCACCAGTGACCCGGGACAGTGGCCCTATGGCTACACCTTC
V: TRBV5-1; size: few; J: TRBJ1-2; D: TRBD1; CDR3: CASSLGDRASGYTF; DNA: TGCGCCAGCAGCTTAGGGGACAGAGCGTCTGGCTACACCTTC
V: TRBV18; size: .; J: TRBJ2-5; D: TRBD1; CDR3: CASSPRYTTGGTQETQYF; DNA: TGTGCCAGCTCACCACGCTATACGACAGGGGGTACTCAAGAGACCCAGTACTTC
V: TRBV6-5; size: .; J: TRBJ2-7; D: TRBD2; CDR3: CASSYPTSGRFEQYF; DNA: TGTGCCAGCAGTTACCCTACTAGCGGGAGGTTCGAGCAGTACTTC
V: TRBV12-5; size: .; J: TRBJ2-3; D: TRBD2; CDR3: CASGLVVAGIRTDTQYF; DNA: TGTGCTAGTGGTTTGGTAGTAGCGGGGATAAGGACAGATACGCAGTATTTT
V: TRBV2; size: .; J: TRBJ1-4; D: .; CDR3: CASSEGGRGATNEKLFF; DNA: TGTGCCAGCAGTGAGGGGGGACGGGGTGCAACTAATGAAAAACTGTTTTTT
V: TRBV11-2; size: .; J: TRBJ2-3; D: TRBD2; CDR3: CASSWYGGSADTQYF; DNA: TGTGCCAGCAGCTGGTATGGCGGGAGCGCAGATACGCAGTATTTT
V: TRBV12-3/TRBV12-4; size: many; J: TRBJ1-2; D: .; CDR3: CASSKLRYGYTF; DNA: TGTGCCAGCAGCAAGCTTCGCTATGGCTACACCTTC
V: TRBV12-3/TRBV12-4; size: few; J: TRBJ1-1; D: .; CDR3: CASSLSVNTEAFF; DNA: TGTGCCAGCAGTTTATCCGTGAACACTGAAGCTTTCTTT
V: TRBV7-2; size: .; J: TRBJ1-2; D: TRBD1; CDR3: CASSLGTGLANGYTF; DNA: TGTGCCAGCAGCTTAGGGACAGGGCTGGCGAATGGCTACACCTTC
V: TRBV7-9; size: .; J: TRBJ1-4; D: TRBD1; CDR3: CASSGTGAEKLFF; DNA: TGTGCCAGCAGCGGAACAGGGGCTGAAAAACTGTTTTTT
V: TRBV27; size: .; J: TRBJ2-1; D: .; CDR3: CASSLGGPSYNEQFF; DNA: TGTGCCAGCAGTTTAGGGGGCCCCTCCTACAATGAGCAGTTCTTC
V: TRBV6-5; size: .; J: TRBJ1-5; D: .; CDR3: CASKARGYQPQHF; DNA: TGTGCCAGCAAGGCCAGGGGATATCAGCCCCAGCATTTT
V: TRBV7-6; size: .; J: TRBJ2-3; D: .; CDR3: CASSLGRLFSADTQYF; DNA: TGTGCCAGCAGCTTGGGGCGCCTTTTCTCTGCAGATACGCAGTATTTT
V: TRBV12-5; size: .; J: TRBJ2-5; D: .; CDR3: CASGLVLARVGTQYF; DNA: TGTGCTAGTGGTTTGGTACTAGCCAGGGTCGGGACCCAGTACTTC
V: TRBV30; size: .; J: TRBJ2-1; D: TRBD1; CDR3: CAWSPGQGAWNEQFF; DNA: TGTGCCTGGAGTCCCGGACAGGGGGCATGGAATGAGCAGTTCTTC
V: TRBV11-2; size: .; J: TRBJ1-2; D: .; CDR3: CASSSLRADGYTF; DNA: TGTGCCAGCAGCTCCCTCCGAGCGGATGGCTACACCTTC
V: TRBV2; size: .; J: TRBJ2-4; D: .; CDR3: CASSVEQGAKNIQYF; DNA: TGTGCCAGCAGTGTCGAGCAGGGGGCCAAAAACATTCAGTACTTC
V: TRBV6-5; size: .; J: TRBJ1-6; D: .; CDR3: CASSYSWGDSPLHF; DNA: TGTGCCAGCAGTTACTCCTGGGGGGATTCACCCCTCCACTTT
V: TRBV9; size: .; J: TRBJ1-2; D: TRBD1; CDR3: CASSAWTGGGYGYTF; DNA: TGTGCCAGCAGCGCCTGGACAGGGGGCGGCTATGGCTACACCTTC
V: TRBV28; size: once; J: TRBJ1-2; D: .; CDR3: CASTSGGPYGYTF; DNA: TGTGCCAGCACCTCGGGGGGACCCTATGGCTACACCTTC
V: TRBV30; size: once; J: TRBJ1-4; D: .; CDR3: CAWRPMGGEKLFF; DNA: TGTGCCTGGAGACCTATGGGCGGGGAAAAACTGTTTTTT
V: TRBV5-1; size: .; J: TRBJ1-2; D: TRBD1; CDR3: CASSVASQGAGYGYTF; DNA: TGCGCCAGCAGCGTCGCATCCCAGGGGGCAGGGTATGGCTACACCTTC
V: TRBV28; size: .; J: TRBJ2-1; D: TRBD1; CDR3: CASSEGAWVDNEQFF; DNA: TGTGCCAGCAGCGAGGGGGCGTGGGTGGACAATGAGCAGTTCTTC
V: TRBV28; size: .; J: TRBJ1-2; D: TRBD1; CDR3: CASSARQGNYGYTF; DNA: TGTGCCAGCAGTGCCCGACAGGGCAACTATGGCTACACCTTC
V: TRBV27; size: once; J: TRBJ1-2; D: TRBD1; CDR3: CASNRQGANYGYTF; DNA: TGTGCCAGCAATAGACAGGGAGCTAACTATGGCTACACCTTC
V: TRBV3-1/TRBV3-2; size: .; J: TRBJ2-3; D: .; CDR3: CASSPPLYTSTDTQYF; DNA: TGTGCCAGCAGCCCGCCCCTATATACTAGCACAGATACGCAGTATTTT
V: TRBV24-1; size: .; J: TRBJ2-7; D: .; CDR3: CATSGGSYEQYF; DNA: TGTGCCACCAGTGGAGGTTCCTACGAGCAGTACTTC
V: TRBV5-5; size: .; J: TRBJ2-2; D: .; CDR3: CASTYTGELFF; DNA: TGTGCCAGCACCTACACCGGGGAGCTGTTTTTT
V: TRBV7-9; size: .; J: TRBJ1-6; D: .; CDR3: CASSLVQASSPLHF; DNA: TGTGCCAGCAGCTTAGTTCAGGCCAGTTCACCCCTCCACTTT
V: TRBV19; size: once; J: TRBJ1-5; D: TRBD1; CDR3: CASSITGGEQPQHF; DNA: TGTGCCAGTAGTATTACAGGGGGCGAGCAGCCCCAGCATTTT
V: TRBV30; size: .; J: TRBJ1-2; D: .; CDR3: CAWTRPPNGYTF; DNA: TGTGCCTGGACCCGTCCGCCTAATGGCTACACCTTC
V: TRBV24-1; size: .; J: TRBJ2-1; D: TRBD1; CDR3: CATSTGGSYNEQFF; DNA: TGTGCCACCTCAACAGGGGGCTCCTACAATGAGCAGTTCTTC
V: TRBV28; size: .; J: TRBJ2-1; D: .; CDR3: CATAEGGNEQFF; DNA: TGTGCCACCGCGGAAGGTGGTAATGAGCAGTTCTTC
V: TRBV6-5; size: .; J: TRBJ1-1; D: TRBD1; CDR3: CASSYRGQYTEAFF; DNA: TGTGCCAGCAGTTATCGGGGACAGTACACTGAAGCTTTCTTT
V: TRBV7-9; size: .; J: TRBJ1-4; D: .; CDR3: CASSFFLQGANEKLFF; DNA: TGTGCCAGCAGCTTTTTCTTGCAGGGCGCTAATGAAAAACTGTTTTTT
V: TRBV12-3/TRBV12-4; size: .; J: TRBJ2-7; D: .; CDR3: CAVGGYSYEQYF; DNA: TGTGCCGTCGGCGGGTACTCCTACGAGCAGTACTTC
V: TRBV5-4; size: .; J: TRBJ1-4; D: .; CDR3: CASSLTAPGLAKLFF; DNA: TGTGCCAGCAGCCTCACGGCTCCAGGGTTGGCAAAACTGTTTTTT
V: TRBV6-1; size: .; J: TRBJ1-2; D: .; CDR3: CASSENWGRSEF; DNA: TGTGCCAGCAGTGAAAATTGGGGCCGGAGTGAGTTC
V: TRBV19; size: .; J: TRBJ1-1; D: TRBD1; CDR3: CASSLTGTNTEAFF; DNA: TGTGCCAGTAGTTTGACAGGGACGAACACTGAAGCTTTCTTT
V: TRBV28; size: .; J: TRBJ1-6; D: .; CDR3: CASSLIRQGYSPLHF; DNA: TGTGCCAGCAGTTTAATTCGGCAGGGTTACTCACCCCTCCACTTT
V: TRBV6-1; size: .; J: TRBJ1-1; D: .; CDR3: CASSDTTSEAFF; DNA: TGTGCCAGCAGTGATACGACTAGTGAAGCTTTCTTT
V: TRBV7-2; size: .; J: TRBJ2-1; D: TRBD2; CDR3: CASSFRSGNNEQFF; DNA: TGTGCCAGCAGCTTTCGGAGCGGGAACAATGAGCAGTTCTTC
V: TRBV15; size: .; J: TRBJ1-4; D: .; CDR3: CATSRDPPTGLGEKLFF; DNA: TGTGCCACCAGCAGAGACCCGCCTACAGGGCTGGGTGAAAAACTGTTTTTT
V: TRBV18; size: .; J: TRBJ2-2; D: TRBD2; CDR3: CASSPPSGSTGELFF; DNA: TGTGCCAGCTCACCGCCTAGCGGGAGCACCGGGGAGCTGTTTTTT
V: TRBV4-2; size: .; J: TRBJ2-7; D: TRBD2; CDR3: CASSQASGGSYEQYF; DNA: TGTGCCAGCAGCCAGGCTAGCGGGGGCTCCTACGAGCAGTACTTC
V: TRBV30; size: .; J: TRBJ1-3; D: .; CDR3: CAWGGASGNTIYF; DNA: TGTGCCTGGGGGGGCGCCTCTGGAAACACCATATATTTT
V: TRBV6-5; size: .; J: TRBJ1-1; D: TRBD1; CDR3: CASRKTGLNTEAFF; DNA: TGTGCCAGCAGGAAGACAGGGTTGAACACTGAAGCTTTCTTT
V: TRBV6-2/TRBV6-3; size: .; J: TRBJ2-7; D: TRBD2; CDR3: CASSSPLAGTYEQYF; DNA: TGTGCCAGCAGTTCCCCCCTAGCGGGAACGTACGAGCAGTACTTC
V: TRBV29-1; size: .; J: TRBJ1-1; D: TRBD1; CDR3: CSVPLHRQGGEAFF; DNA: TGCAGCGTCCCCCTCCACCGACAGGGGGGGGAAGCTTTCTTT